The next 20 T cell receptor beta chains were all read from a single sample in a study of post-analysis software for immune sequencing data. Whole-study results and caveats: Five or six TRBV segments, TRBV5-6, TRBV5-1 and TRBV20-1 among them, were found more frequent in patients than controls.

The antigens these receptors bind are not known. Prepared libraries of TCR beta cDNA carried unique molecular identifiers. TCRdb reprocessed the PCR reads with MiXCR, giving one entry per CDR3 protein. The sample carries some 370,000 distinct CDR3 sequences, around 37% recorded once. The sequencing input was blood. The receptor source for this set is a girl aged 5 to 17 with multiple sclerosis.

In this sample, this clonotype turned up many times. The chain couples TRBV3-1 to TRBJ2-5; 10 bases align to TRBD2. V gave up 0 bases and J gave up 5 bases; unmatched junction bases: 9. The CDR3 spans 17 residues. The germline CDR1 and CDR2 sequences are LGHDT and YNNKEL (reference sequence). This CDR3 reads CASSQDTTSGARETQYF. The CDR3 DNA is TGTGCCAGCAGCCAAGATACAACTAGCGGGGCCCGCGAGACCCAGTACTTC.

This clonotype was detected only a few times. V gene TRBV11-1 combines with J gene TRBJ2-5, with a possible D match to TRBD1 (6 bases). The V end was cut by 6 bases, the J end by 2 bases, with 16 bases between. This CDR3 region has 15 residues. Germline values: CDR1 SGHAT, CDR2 FQDESV (reference sequence). This CDR3 reads CASRLDRVLQETQYF. The CDR3 DNA reads TGTGCCAGCAGATTGGACAGAGTCCTACAAGAGACCCAGTACTTC.

The rearrangement links TRBV20-1 to TRBJ2-5, with a tentative D call TRBD2 (5 bases). The CDR3 has 11 amino acids. V shed 3 bases and J shed 11 bases, with 13 bases lying between them. The germline gives CDR1 DFQATT, CDR2 SNEGSKA (reference sequence). CDR3 DNA: TGCAGTGCTAGTGCTCCGAGGGAGCAGTACTTC. Translation gives CSASAPREQYF.

The table lists this clonotype with a few counts. This rearrangement joins TRBV6-1 to TRBJ2-2, with D tentatively TRBD1 (5 bases). With 2 bases removed from V and 6 bases from J, the gap between germline ends came to 7 bases. Germline V gene sequence: CDR1 MNHNS, CDR2 SASEGT. The CDR3 extends over 13 amino acids. DNA of the CDR3: TGTGCCAGCAGTGAAATGGGGCCCGGGGAGCTGTTTTTT. It encodes CASSEMGPGELFF.

The chain is built from TRBV7-2 and TRBJ2-4, with TRBD2 matching 14 bases. This CDR3 contains 16 residues. Germline V gene sequence: CDR1 SGHTA, CDR2 FQGNSA. V lost 2 bases to trimming and J lost 8 bases; unmatched junction nucleotides: 5. CDR3: CASSLRLAGGPDIQYF. CDR3 nucleotide sequence: TGTGCCAGCAGCTTAAGACTAGCGGGGGGGCCGGACATTCAGTACTTC.

The gene calls are TRBV29-1 and TRBJ1-1; D remains unclear. With 1 base removed from V and 0 bases from J, the gap between germline ends came to 6 bases. CDR1 and CDR2 from the germline V gene are SQVTM and ANQGSEA. The CDR3 runs 13 residues. The CDR3 is CSVEGLMNTEAFF. The CDR3 DNA follows: TGCAGCGTTGAAGGGCTCATGAACACTGAAGCTTTCTTT.

V usage is TRBV2 and J usage is TRBJ2-5; no definite D call. Germline CDR1 reads SNHLY; CDR2 reads FYNNEI. V was clipped by 4 bases and J by 5 bases, with 14 bases between them. The CDR3 contains 14 residues. The CDR3 is CASSGTALEETQYF. The CDR3 DNA reads as TGTGCCAGCAGTGGGACGGCCCTGGAGGAGACCCAGTACTTC.

The chain recombines TRBV12-3 or TRBV12-4 with TRBJ1-2; 7 nucleotides agree with TRBD1. The CDR3 sequence is 13 residues long. V gave up 5 bases and J gave up 8 bases; unmatched junction bases: 8. CDR3: CASSPPAGGGYTF. The CDR3, as DNA: TGTGCCAGCAGTCCCCCGGCAGGGGGAGGCTACACCTTC.

This rearrangement joins TRBV5-1 to TRBJ2-7; 9 nucleotides agree with TRBD2. Trimming cost V 0 bases and J 1 base; bases outside gene matches: 5. Germline CDR1 reads SGHRS; CDR2 reads YFSETQ. This CDR3 comprises 16 residues. Here the CDR3 DNA reads TGCGCCAGCAGCTTGGTAGCGGGGGCCTTTTCCTACGAGCAGTACTTC. Its protein product is CASSLVAGAFSYEQYF.

In regard to this clonotype: At one of its ends the junction is not consistent with the germline gene, which may arise from a read error. The V gene is TRBV12-3 or TRBV12-4, the J gene TRBJ1-5; D not resolved. The CDR3 covers 15 residues. This chain's CDR3 is CASSVAGRGNQSQHF. CDR3 DNA sequence: TGTGCCAGCAGTGTCGCAGGCAGAGGCAATCAGTCCCAGCATTTT.

This chain links TRBV7-6 with TRBJ2-4; 9 positions match TRBD1. The end of the DNA is better explained by TRBJ2-7, so the J call may be wrong. The CDR3 is 16 amino acids. Germline CDR1 and CDR2: SGHVS and FNYEAQ. The chain's CDR3 is CASSLVAGQGSYEQYF. CDR3 nucleotides: TGTGCCAGCAGCTTAGTTGCGGGACAGGGATCCTACGAGCAGTACTTC.

This clonotype was counted only a few times. The V call is TRBV5-5, the J call TRBJ2-7, with D hard to call. Germline V gives CDR1 SGHKS, CDR2 YYEKEE (reference sequence). Trimming cost V 4 bases and J 1 base, with 12 bases left between them. This CDR3 has 14 amino acids. For the CDR3, the DNA is TGTGCCAGCAGCCGTGACGGTAGTTCCTACGAGCAGTACTTC. This encodes CASSRDGSSYEQYF.

A few counts support this clonotype. The V and J genes are TRBV28 and TRBJ2-5; possible D gene TRBD2, 6 bases. CDR1 MDHEN and CDR2 SYDVKM come from the germline V gene. The CDR3 contains 16 residues. V lost 4 bases, J lost 5 bases, and 20 bases lay in between. The CDR3 reads CASSSPPGGVGETQYF. DNA of the CDR3: TGTGCCAGCAGTTCTCCCCCCGGGGGAGTAGGGGAGACCCAGTACTTC.

The chain joins TRBV11-2 to TRBJ2-1; D tentatively reads TRBD1 or TRBD2 (5 bases each). The V and J ends lost 4 bases and 6 bases respectively, with 19 bases between them. Germline V gene sequence: CDR1 SGHAT, CDR2 FQNNGV. The CDR3 is 16 amino acids. The CDR3 loop is CASSSPRGRVANEQFF. CDR3 sequence (DNA): TGTGCCAGCAGCTCACCGAGGGGCAGGGTTGCCAATGAGCAGTTCTTC.

This clonotype was seen only a few times. The V call is TRBV20-1, the J call TRBJ2-1, with 8 bases matching TRBD1. CDR1 DFQATT and CDR2 SNEGSKA come from the germline V gene (reference sequence). The J segment lost 9 bases and the V segment lost 6 bases, leaving 19 bases of the junction unmatched. The CDR3 sequence is 16 residues long. CDR3 sequence: CSARRTGSMADTEQFF. The CDR3 coding sequence is TGCAGTGCCAGGAGGACAGGGAGTATGGCTGACACTGAGCAGTTCTTC.

This sequence joins TRBV25-1 and TRBJ2-1; the match to TRBD2 covers 14 bases. The ends lost 2 bases at V and 4 bases at J; junction bases unmatched: 4. This CDR3 is 17 amino acids long. Looked up from germline, CDR1 is MGHDK and CDR2 is SYGVNS. CDR3 sequence reads: CASSELGLAGEYNEQFF. CDR3 coding DNA: TGTGCCAGCAGTGAACTGGGACTAGCGGGGGAGTACAATGAGCAGTTCTTC.

The chain uses TRBV4-3 and TRBJ1-6; no firm D call. The CDR3 spans 14 residues. The V end was cut by 6 bases, the J end by 1 base, with 7 bases between. CDR1 is LGHNA, CDR2 YSLEER, per germline. The CDR3: CASSKGSYNSPLHF. The CDR3 DNA is TGCGCCAGCAGTAAGGGATCCTATAATTCACCCCTCCACTTT.

This clonotype was detected many times. A junction boundary mismatches the germline segment, possibly from a read error. The V call is TRBV7-7, the J call TRBJ2-5, with TRBD2 matching 8 bases. This CDR3 comprises 14 residues. The V gene's germline CDR1 is SSHAT and CDR2 FNYEAQ (reference sequence). The CDR3 DNA reads TGTGCTAGCAGCCCCGGACTAGCAGGAGAGACCCAGTACTTC. Its protein product is CASSPGLAGETQYF.

The rearrangement links TRBV7-2 to TRBJ1-2; D is undetermined. The CDR3 consists of 13 residues. CDR1 and CDR2 from the germline V gene are SGHTA and FQGNSA. The V end was cut by 2 bases, the J end by 4 bases, with 8 bases between. Here the CDR3 reads CASSLQRSYGYTF. The DNA for the CDR3 is TGTGCCAGCAGCTTACAACGGTCCTATGGCTACACCTTC.

The table lists this clonotype with a count of one. The rearrangement joins TRBV6-5 to TRBJ2-1; 10 nucleotides match TRBD1. Trimming removed 6 bases from V and 2 bases from J; junction bases left unmatched: 4. The CDR3 is made up of 15 amino acids. Germline values: CDR1 MNHEY, CDR2 SVGAGI. The CDR3 DNA reads TGTGCCAGCAGGAGGGACAGGGGAACCTACAATGAGCAGTTCTTC. This gives the protein CASRRDRGTYNEQFF.